This TCR beta chain was observed in a study of blood T cell repertoires in COVID-19. Looking at the study overall: Nucleic acid was either cDNA or gDNA, and it came from T cells, B-cell-depleted T cells, or PBMCs.

This CDR3 contains 13 residues. With 7 bases removed from V and 6 bases from J, the gap between germline ends came to 15 bases. Germline V gene data show CDR1 as MDHEN and CDR2 as SYDVKM. Study processing details: Amplification of reference gene primers provided the estimated nucleated cell counts. Clones were read by immunoSEQ multiplex PCR, and TCRdb kept only the in-frame ones, dropping some. V and J calls and clone size are as listed in that table; D and trimming were resolved from the DNA. The table lists about 65,000 clones, approximately 94% of them singletons. This clone was recorded once. The chain carries TRBV28 and TRBJ1-2; D perhaps matches TRBD1 (5 bases). The receptor comes from a man in his 70s with active COVID-19. Sequences were obtained from peripheral blood. The CDR3 nucleotides are TGTGCCAGCACTCTGGGGGGGTTCAATGGCTACACCTTC. Protein sequence: CASTLGGFNGYTF.